The T cell receptor beta chain described here comes from a study of cytomegalovirus exposure and HLA in healthy donors. Study-wide results and limits: A later analysis found common viral pathogens apparently linked to several of the most significant clusters. Analyses of presence/absence relied on an assumption of roughly uniform sequencing depth across donors.

A multiplex PCR was run with 60 Vbeta primers and 13 Jbeta primers. Some clones are missing from TCRdb's copy, which holds only in-frame ones; the method was immunoSEQ multiplex PCR. The table lists around 27,000 clones. A remark on this clone: The antigen is undetermined.

This TCR was sampled from a man aged 25-45 years in good health and CMV-seronegative. The sequenced material came from PBMCs.

CDR3 sequence: CASSPWTGGTEAFF. CDR3 nucleotide sequence: TGTGCCAGCAGCCCCTGGACAGGGGGCACTGAAGCTTTCTTT. The rearrangement uses TRBV7-9 and TRBJ1-1; 10 bases are a match to TRBD1. Germline V gene sequence: CDR1 SEHNR, CDR2 FQNEAQ (reference sequence). The CDR3 contains 14 residues. The trim removed 5 bases at V and 4 bases at J, leaving 4 bases unmatched.